This T cell receptor (beta chain) was observed in a study of T-cell reconstitution after alpha-beta-depleted transplantation in children (dated by TCRdb to about 2016). Regarding the complete study: The study quantitatively tracked T-cell immune reconstitution after TCRalphabeta/CD19-depleted allogeneic hematopoietic cell transplantation in children using TCR repertoire profiling.

The CDR3 covers 17 residues, taking in both the cysteine and the phenylalanine. Only the CDR3 part of the read is kept: 51 bases, read in frame from the first base. Relative to germline, V is missing 0 bases and J is missing 9 bases, with 7 bases of the junction outside any gene match. Reading the germline V gene gives CDR1 SGHRS and CDR2 YFSETQ. Libraries were prepared through PCR. The sequencer was an Illumina HiSeq 2500. TCR libraries were prepared with molecular barcoding, using unique molecular identifiers to normalize TCRbeta repertoire quantification. Through fastp at Q25 and MiXCR, TCRdb rebuilt clones from the public reads, retaining in-frame beta chains. When rows share a CDR3 protein, they turn into one entry using the most common DNA and genes. For this sample there are about half a million distinct CDR3 sequences; around 13% appear just once. The top ten hold 4.5% to 6% of the sample. Details on this clonotype: Its antigen remains unidentified. No much larger clone exists at a distance of one base, and base qualities are not known.

The sequenced sample was PBMCs from the stem cell graft donor, obtained from the stem cell graft. This clonotype was obtained from a human donor who donated a stem cell graft to a child with combined immunodeficiency. The chain joins TRBV5-1 to TRBJ1-6, and 12 bases in between align with TRBD1. The DNA sequence reads TGCGCCAGCAGCTTGGGGGACAGGGGGCAAAGGAGTTCACCCCTCCACTTT. This is translated as CASSLGDRGQRSSPLHF.